These 3 T cell receptor beta chains share one sample of origin, sequenced in a study of metastatic and nonmetastatic thyroid tumors. TCRdb reassembled clones from the PCR reads with MiXCR. Among some 21,000 clones listed, about 10% were seen once. Not a single patient had been given any form of treatment at any point before undergoing thyroid surgery. The sequenced material came from blood. The receptor set was obtained from a female donor with papillary thyroid cancer or a benign thyroid nodule (not recorded which). Some clones in this sample may be carry-over from other donors' samples.

This clone was counted ten times or more. This rearrangement joins TRBV12-3 or TRBV12-4 to TRBJ1-1; maybe TRBD1 (6 bases). This CDR3 contains 13 residues. V dropped 6 bases and J dropped 7 bases, with 15 bases sitting between them. CDR3 DNA: TGTGCCAGCAGGCGGACAGAAAATAATGAAGCTTTCTTT. Translated, it gives CASRRTENNEAFF.

The sample holds many counts of this clone. V and J are TRBV12-5 and TRBJ2-5, with TRBD2 matching 8 bases. Germline assignment: CDR1 LGHNT and CDR2 FRNRAP. CDR3 size: 14 residues. J lost 5 bases, V lost 5 bases, and 7 bases had no gene match. Here the CDR3 reads CASGPAGAGETQYF. As DNA, the CDR3 is TGTGCTAGTGGTCCAGCGGGAGCCGGGGAGACCCAGTACTTC.

This clone was counted only a few times. This sample also contains other DNA sequences that code for the same CDR3. The V call is TRBV18, the J call TRBJ1-1, with D maybe TRBD1 (6 bases). Per germline, CDR1 KGHSH and CDR2 LQKENI. CDR3 size: 17 residues. Trimming shortened V by 0 bases and J by 0 bases, and 14 bases separated the two germline ends. The CDR3 nucleotides are TGTGCCAGCTCACCACCGTCGGGGGCGAGGATGAACACTGAAGCTTTCTTT. Protein sequence: CASSPPSGARMNTEAFF.